The 13 T cell receptor beta chains listed next were all sequenced from one sample in a study of shared clonotypes between healthy human individuals. The data were produced by immunoSEQ multiplex PCR, yet TCRdb's version contains in-frame clones alone and is incomplete. The sample shows some 2.1 million clones, about 94% of them seen only once. Naive CD8 cells lacked CD45RO and underwent positive selection for CCR7, leaving out terminally differentiated effector memory CD45RA+ cells. Material: naive CD8+ T cells sorted from blood. The receptors here all came from a man aged 18 to 35 in good health.

This clone has a single count. This chain connects TRBV27 to TRBJ2-1; 11 bases align to TRBD2. With 1 base clipped from V and 4 bases from J, the junction kept 6 bases outside the gene matches. This CDR3 spans 17 amino acids. Germline V CDR1 and CDR2: MNHEY, SMNVEV (reference sequence). Written as DNA, the CDR3 is TGTGCCAGCAGTTTATTACGTAGCGGGGGGGAATACAATGAGCAGTTCTTC. As protein: CASSLLRSGGEYNEQFF.

This clone was found once. The V call is TRBV4-1, the J call TRBJ1-4; a possible D gene is TRBD1 (6 bases). Trimming removed 0 bases at V and 3 bases at J, with 14 bases between. Per germline, CDR1 MGHRA and CDR2 YSYEKL. The CDR3 is 17 amino acids. CDR3 amino acids: CASSQDAPGVANEKLFF. The DNA for the CDR3 is TGCGCCAGCAGCCAAGACGCCCCAGGGGTAGCTAATGAAAAACTGTTTTTT.

V gene TRBV14 combines with J gene TRBJ2-7, with D possibly matching TRBD2 (6 bases). CDR1 is SGHDN and CDR2 is FVKESK in the germline V gene. This CDR3 has 15 residues. Trimming took 1 base from V and 4 from J, leaving 14 bases between them. Written as DNA, the CDR3 is TGTGCCAGCAGCCAAGTGGAGGGGATGGGGTACGAGCAGTACTTC. Protein: CASSQVEGMGYEQYF.

V usage is TRBV19 and J usage is TRBJ2-6; TRBD2 is a possible D gene (6 bases). The germline V gene encodes CDR1 LNHDA and CDR2 SQIVND (reference sequence). This CDR3 comprises 15 residues. The V end lost 6 bases, the J end lost 2 bases, and 11 bases lay between the germline ends. CDR3 protein: CASSKLATGANVLTF. The CDR3, as DNA: TGTGCCAGTAGCAAACTAGCTACTGGGGCCAACGTCCTGACTTTC.

J is TRBJ2-5 and V is TRBV10-3; unclear D gene. The J call may be mistaken, given a closer DNA end match to TRBJ2-7. Germline lookup yields CDR1 ENHRY and CDR2 SYGVKD. The CDR3 length is 12 residues. The CDR3 DNA follows: TGTGCCATCAGTGATAACGAGAACGAGCAGTACTTC. It yields the protein CAISDNENEQYF.

This clone was seen just once. CDR3 sequence reads: CASSHQGANTEAFF. CDR3 bases: TGTGCCAGCAGCCATCAGGGGGCGAACACTGAAGCTTTCTTT. J is TRBJ1-1 and V is TRBV28, with 8 bases identical to TRBD1. Germline V gene data show CDR1 as MDHEN and CDR2 as SYDVKM. The CDR3 spans 14 residues. With V trimmed by 6 bases and J by 1 base, 4 bases remained unmatched.

The chain uses TRBV5-4 and TRBJ1-1; a weak D match, TRBD1 (6 bases). V shed 3 bases and J shed 8 bases, with 11 bases lying between them. The germline V gene has CDR1 SGHNT and CDR2 YYREEE (reference sequence). The CDR3 contains 12 residues. The CDR3 protein is CASSWLDREAFF. The CDR3 DNA reads TGTGCCAGCAGCTGGCTGGACAGAGAAGCTTTCTTT. The whole variable domain, remainder taken from reference TRBV5-4 and TRBJ1-1, is ETGVTQSPTHLIKTRGQQVTLRCSSQSGHNTVSWYQQALGQGPQFIFQYYREEENGRGNFPPRFSGLQFPNYSSELNVNALELDDSALYLCASSWLDREAFFGQGTRLTVV.

As concerns this clone: Other nucleotide sequences in the sample specify the same CDR3. This chain connects TRBV5-6 to TRBJ1-5; tentative D call: TRBD1 (5 bases). Deletions cut 3 bases from V and 2 bases from J, with 6 bases between. This CDR3 has 13 amino acids. Germline V gives CDR1 SGHDT, CDR2 YYEEEE. CDR3 protein: CASSWGGNQPQHF. CDR3 bases: TGTGCCAGCAGCTGGGGCGGCAATCAGCCCCAGCATTTT.

CDR3 in amino acids: CASSLVPTSGVMGYEQYF. Written as DNA, the CDR3 is TGTGCCAGCAGCTTGGTTCCGACTAGCGGCGTGATGGGATACGAGCAGTACTTC. This chain links TRBV5-5 with TRBJ2-7; TRBD2 matches at 9 bases. Germline-derived CDR1 and CDR2 are SGHKS and YYEKEE (reference sequence). This CDR3 is 18 amino acids long. Unmatched junction bases numbered 14, after V lost 0 bases and J lost 4 bases. Using reference TRBV5-5 and TRBJ2-7 for the parts outside the CDR3, the full variable domain is DAGVTQSPTHLIKTRGQQVTLRCSPISGHKSVSWYQQVLGQGPQFIFQYYEKEERGRGNFPDRFSARQFPNYSSELNVNALLLGDSALYLCASSLVPTSGVMGYEQYFGPGTRLTVT.

This chain joins TRBV12-5 and TRBJ1-2; D is ambiguous. Between the trimmed V and J ends, which lost 5 bases and 3 bases, there was a span of 10 bases. Germline V gene lookup returns CDR1 LGHNT and CDR2 FRNRAP. The CDR3 runs 13 residues. CDR3 DNA: TGTGCTAGTGGTCCCGGTGGGGACTATGGCTACACCTTC. It codes for CASGPGGDYGYTF.

The V call is TRBV16, the J call TRBJ1-4, with D unresolved. Germline V CDR1 and CDR2: KGHSY, FQNENV. The CDR3 covers 16 residues. Deletions cut 4 bases from V and 6 bases from J, with 18 bases between. DNA for the CDR3: TGTGCCAGCAGCCCCGGGCTCCTACAACCGGATGAAAAACTGTTTTTT. Translating gives CASSPGLLQPDEKLFF.

The chain uses TRBV5-1 and TRBJ2-7; 10 bases are shared with TRBD1. Germline trimming cut 0 bases from V and 7 bases from J; bases unmatched to any gene: 7. Germline V lookup: CDR1 SGHRS, CDR2 YFSETQ. This CDR3 has 15 amino acids. The CDR3 region has the DNA TGCGCCAGCAGCTTGGCGGGACAGGGGTCGGAAGAGCAGTACTTC. It is translated as CASSLAGQGSEEQYF.

The rearrangement uses TRBV2 and TRBJ1-2; 9 bases map to TRBD1. Germline CDR1 reads SNHLY; CDR2 reads FYNNEI. The CDR3 sequence is 15 residues long. V trimming: 10 bases; J trimming: 6 bases; junction bases outside the gene matches: 15. CDR3 in amino acids: CAIRTPWTGVNGYTF. CDR3 bases: TGTGCCATAAGGACTCCTTGGACAGGGGTGAATGGCTACACCTTC.